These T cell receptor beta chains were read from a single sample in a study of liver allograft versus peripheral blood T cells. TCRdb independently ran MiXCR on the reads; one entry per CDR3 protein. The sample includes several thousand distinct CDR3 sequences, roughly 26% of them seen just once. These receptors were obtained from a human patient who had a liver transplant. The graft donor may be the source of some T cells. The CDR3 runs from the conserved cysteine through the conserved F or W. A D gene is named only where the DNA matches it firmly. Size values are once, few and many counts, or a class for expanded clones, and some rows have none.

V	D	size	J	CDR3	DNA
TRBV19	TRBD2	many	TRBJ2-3	CAIRDGGDTDTQYF	TGTGCCATCAGGGACGGGGGGGACACAGATACGCAGTATTTT
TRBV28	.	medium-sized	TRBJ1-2	CASSFDLWSGYTF	TGTGCCAGCAGTTTCGATCTCTGGAGTGGCTACACCTTC
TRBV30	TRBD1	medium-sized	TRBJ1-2	CAWTRTGVNYGYTF	TGTGCCTGGACACGGACAGGGGTAAACTATGGCTACACCTTC
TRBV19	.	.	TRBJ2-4	CASSPRWGAKNIQYF	TGTGCCAGTAGTCCCCGGTGGGGGGCCAAAAACATTCAGTACTTC
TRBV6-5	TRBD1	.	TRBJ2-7	CASSYSIGTGVYEQYF	TGTGCCAGCAGTTACTCGATCGGGACAGGGGTCTACGAGCAGTACTTC
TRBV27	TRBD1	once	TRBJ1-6	CASSLSGTGGFSYNSPLHF	TGTGCCAGCAGTTTATCCGGGACAGGGGGCTTCTCCTATAATTCACCCCTCCACTTT
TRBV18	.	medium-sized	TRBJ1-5	CASSQGTRNQPQHF	TGTGCCAGCTCGCAGGGGACGCGCAATCAGCCCCAGCATTTT
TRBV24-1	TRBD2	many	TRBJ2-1	CATSDFKSGRASEQFF	TGTGCCACCAGTGATTTTAAGAGCGGGAGGGCCTCGGAGCAGTTCTTC
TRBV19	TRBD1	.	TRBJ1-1	CASKDRTGGYDTEAFF	TGTGCCAGTAAAGACCGGACAGGGGGCTATGACACTGAAGCTTTCTTT
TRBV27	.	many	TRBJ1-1	CASSLHRSLNTEAFF	TGTGCCAGCAGTTTACACAGGTCCTTAAACACTGAAGCTTTCTTT
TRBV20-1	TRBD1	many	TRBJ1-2	CSAIGGGGNNYGYTF	TGCAGTGCTATTGGGGGAGGGGGCAATAACTATGGCTACACCTTC
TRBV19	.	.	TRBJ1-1	CASSMSPRNTEAFF	TGTGCCAGTAGTATGAGTCCCAGGAACACTGAAGCTTTCTTT
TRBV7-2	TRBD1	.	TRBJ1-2	CASSFHGTGGLGYTF	TGTGCCAGCAGCTTCCACGGGACAGGGGGTTTAGGCTACACCTTC
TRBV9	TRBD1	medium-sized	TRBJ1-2	CASRGEGASYGYTF	TGTGCCAGCAGAGGGGAGGGGGCGAGCTATGGCTACACCTTC
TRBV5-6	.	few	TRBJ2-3	CASSLEQYSTDTQYF	TGTGCCAGCAGCTTGGAACAGTACAGCACAGATACGCAGTATTTT
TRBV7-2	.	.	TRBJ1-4	CASRSTALNEKLFF	TGTGCCAGCAGATCGACAGCCCTTAATGAAAAACTGTTTTTT
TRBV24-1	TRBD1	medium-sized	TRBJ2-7	CATSETGLEQYF	TGTGCCACCAGTGAGACAGGGCTCGAGCAGTACTTC
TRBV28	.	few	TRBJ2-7	CASSLLTESYEQYF	TGTGCCAGCAGCCTATTAACAGAATCCTACGAGCAGTACTTC
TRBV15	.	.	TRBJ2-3	CATSPGYTDTQYF	TGTGCCACCAGTCCTGGGTACACAGATACGCAGTATTTT
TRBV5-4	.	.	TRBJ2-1	CASSLRGNHNEQFF	TGTGCCAGCAGCTTGAGGGGGAATCACAATGAGCAGTTCTTC
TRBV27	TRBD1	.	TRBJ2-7	CASRLDREPFGQYF	TGTGCCAGCAGACTAGACAGGGAGCCTTTCGGGCAGTACTTC
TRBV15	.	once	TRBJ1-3	CATSSWRASSGNTIYF	TGTGCCACCAGCAGTTGGAGAGCCAGCTCTGGAAACACCATATATTTT
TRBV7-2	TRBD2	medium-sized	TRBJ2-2	CASRGGGWTGELFF	TGTGCCAGCCGTGGGGGGGGGTGGACCGGGGAGCTGTTTTTT
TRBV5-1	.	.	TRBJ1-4	CASSPRGSLDEKLFF	TGCGCCAGCAGCCCCCGGGGGTCCTTGGATGAAAAACTGTTTTTT
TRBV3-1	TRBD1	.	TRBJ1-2	CASSQGDSGYTF	TGTGCCAGCAGCCAAGGGGACAGTGGCTACACCTTC
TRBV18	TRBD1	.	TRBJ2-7	CASSPVGTGVGEQYF	TGTGCCAGCTCACCAGTCGGGACAGGGGTCGGCGAGCAGTACTTC
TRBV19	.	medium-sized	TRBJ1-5	CASSLPSGVSNQPQHF	TGTGCCAGTAGTCTACCCTCAGGGGTAAGCAATCAGCCCCAGCATTTT
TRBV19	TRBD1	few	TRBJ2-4	CASSTGGAKNIQYF	TGTGCCAGTAGTACAGGGGGCGCCAAAAACATTCAGTACTTC
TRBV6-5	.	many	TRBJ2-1	CASSYGGKIYNEQFF	TGTGCCAGCAGTTACGGGGGGAAGATCTACAATGAGCAGTTCTTC
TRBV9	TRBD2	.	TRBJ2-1	CASSVGLAGEGEQFF	TGTGCCAGCAGCGTGGGACTAGCGGGAGAGGGTGAGCAGTTCTTC
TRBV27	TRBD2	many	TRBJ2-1	CASSQPLAEHNEQFF	TGTGCCAGCAGTCAACCGCTAGCGGAGCACAATGAGCAGTTCTTC
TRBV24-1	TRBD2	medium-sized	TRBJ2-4	CATSDNGLAGAKNIQYF	TGTGCCACCAGTGATAATGGACTAGCGGGAGCCAAAAACATTCAGTACTTC
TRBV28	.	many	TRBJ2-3	CASSLPSGNTDTQYF	TGTGCCAGCAGTTTACCCTCCGGCAACACAGATACGCAGTATTTT
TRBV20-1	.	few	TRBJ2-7	CSGRSGAGDEQYF	TGCAGCGGAAGGTCGGGGGCAGGGGACGAGCAGTACTTC
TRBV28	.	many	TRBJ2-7	CASSFLEGRSYEQYF	TGTGCCAGCAGTTTTTTAGAGGGCCGTTCCTACGAGCAGTACTTC
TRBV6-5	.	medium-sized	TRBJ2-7	CATGGPKHSEQYF	TGTGCCACCGGGGGGCCGAAACACTCCGAGCAGTACTTC
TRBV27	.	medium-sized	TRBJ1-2	CASRAGPRYGYTF	TGTGCCAGCAGGGCGGGACCGAGATATGGCTACACCTTC
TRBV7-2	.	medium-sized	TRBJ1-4	CASSSEVADEKLFF	TGTGCCAGCAGCTCGGAGGTGGCTGATGAAAAACTGTTTTTT
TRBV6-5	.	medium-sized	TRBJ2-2	CASSYDGQGGTGELFF	TGTGCCAGCAGTTACGATGGGCAGGGGGGCACCGGGGAGCTGTTTTTT
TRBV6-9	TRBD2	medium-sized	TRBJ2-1	CASSLVSSGRARGEQFF	TGTGCCAGCAGTTTGGTTTCTAGCGGGAGGGCCAGAGGTGAGCAGTTCTTC